This T cell receptor (beta chain) was observed in a study of T cell responses to AZD1222 COVID-19 vaccine. Of note for this clone: Its antigen is not identified.

This table comes from immunoSEQ multiplex PCR, and its TCRdb copy is limited to in-frame clones, with some not included. This sample has about 110,000 clones, with 94% found just once. The CDR3 runs 14 residues. Germline V gene sequence: CDR1 MNHEY, CDR2 SMNVEV (reference sequence). Trimming left V 5 bases short and J 8 bases short, with 18 bases between. Broader study findings: Among spike-specific TCRs, nearly half reportedly target unmutated variant regions.

The V call is TRBV27, the J call TRBJ1-2, with a tentative D call TRBD1 (6 bases). The sequence was collected from an adult who received the AZD1222 COVID-19 vaccine. Sequenced here: peripheral blood, sampled 28 days after the second AZD1222 dose. DNA of the CDR3: TGTGCCAGCAGTAAAGACAGGTTTTCTGCCGGCTACACCTTC. Residues: CASSKDRFSAGYTF.